The present entry profiles one T cell receptor beta chain with its context. This clone was counted only a few times. The antigen it binds to is not known. There are no base qualities to consult, and no much larger clone falls within one base. This specimen comes from a study of blood T cell repertoires in COVID-19 (dated by TCRdb to about 2020). About the investigation overall: Samples from collaborators originated in the United States, Italy and Spain and spanned both the acute and convalescent phases of COVID-19. The material from the prospective study consisted of cDNA or gDNA derived from T cells, B-cell-depleted T cells, or PBMCs. The repertoires were made available in a free public database intended to serve as a resource for research on the immune response to SARS-CoV-2. The samples were drawn from two sources: the first 160 participants of the ongoing ImmuneRACE study, and 950 to 1,500 subjects contributed by 6 global collaborators. Nearly every sample came with metadata listing a de-identified subject ID, COVID-19 status, age in years and sex. The dataset comprised deeply sampled blood TCRbeta repertoires from subjects exposed to, actively infected with, or recovered from COVID-19. HLA class I and class II types, where available, came from metadata supplied by the sample provider rather than from assay-based typing. General findings and caveats noted by the study authors: The amount of clinical and demographic metadata varied by source and participant and was provided uncurated.

Samples from volunteer blood donors who had recovered from COVID-19 were contributed by a second Seattle source. The collaborating institutions used their own protocols to collect whole blood in K2EDTA tubes. For TCRbeta analysis, collaborator samples were shipped as frozen whole blood, as isolated PBMCs, or as DNA extracted from either sample type. The immunoSEQ Assay, a bias-controlled multiplex PCR, was used to amplify TCRbeta CDR3 regions from genomic DNA. Per the original workflow: Nucleated cell counts per sample were estimated from amplification of reference gene primers within the assay. Sequence reads were collapsed and filtered to measure the absolute abundance of every unique TCRbeta CDR3 rearrangement. Productive Simpson clonality was computed per sample as the square root of Simpson's diversity index over productive rearrangements. TCRdb re-hosts the immuneACCESS table, in-frame sequences only. Its copies lack some clones; in the studies checked, an unresolved V gene accounts for under half of them, and the cause for the rest is not known. From that table come the V and J calls and clone size; the DNA was used to work out D and trimming. The sample table contains about 190,000 clones; only one count was recorded for around 80% of them. Approximately 12% of the sample rests with the top ten.

The CDR3 contains 15 residues, cysteine and phenylalanine counted. The retained sequence is limited to the CDR3, 45 bases, with the frame set at the first base. V is cut by 1 base and J by 0 bases, and the space between the germline ends is 8 bases. Based on the germline V gene (reference sequence), the CDR1 and CDR2 sequences are SGHAT and FQDESV. The chain couples TRBV11-1 to TRBJ2-3; TRBD1 is a possible D gene, resting on 6 matching bases. This clonotype was sampled from a man aged 50 to 59 who had recovered from COVID-19. Sequencing was done on a sample of peripheral blood. The CDR3 corresponds to CASSLVGGSTDTQYF. Here is the DNA: TGTGCCAGCAGCTTAGTTGGGGGCAGCACAGATACGCAGTATTTT.